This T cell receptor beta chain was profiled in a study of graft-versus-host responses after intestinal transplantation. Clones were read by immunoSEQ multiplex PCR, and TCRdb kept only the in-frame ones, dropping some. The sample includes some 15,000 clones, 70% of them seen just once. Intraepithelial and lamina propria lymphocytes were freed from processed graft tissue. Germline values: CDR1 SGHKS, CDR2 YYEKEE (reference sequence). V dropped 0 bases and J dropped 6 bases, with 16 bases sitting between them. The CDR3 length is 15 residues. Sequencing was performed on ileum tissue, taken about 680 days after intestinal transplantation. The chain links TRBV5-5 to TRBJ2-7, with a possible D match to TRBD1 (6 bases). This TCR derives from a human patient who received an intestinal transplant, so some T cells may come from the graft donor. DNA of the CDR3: TGTGCCAGCAGCTTGGGGGTAGCAGGGGTCAGCGAGCAGTACTTC. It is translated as CASSLGVAGVSEQYF.